The 8 T cell receptor beta chains presented below share a single source sample, sequenced in a study of shared clonotypes between healthy human individuals. Libraries were prepared by immunoSEQ multiplex PCR; TCRdb keeps only in-frame clonotypes and omits some of them. The sample has 500,000 or so clones; approximately 95% are singletons. The material sequenced was naive CD4+ T cells sorted from blood. The subset was: CD45RA+ positively selected. These receptors were taken from a woman aged 25 to 45 in good health.

The chain combines TRBV9 with TRBJ2-1, with 9 bases fitting TRBD1. CDR1 SGDLS and CDR2 YYNGEE come from the germline V gene. Trimming cost V 0 bases and J 7 bases; bases outside gene matches: 8. This CDR3 is 16 amino acids long. DNA of the CDR3: TGTGCCAGCAGCGTAGGACCGGGACAGGGATATAATGAGCAGTTCTTC. Translated: CASSVGPGQGYNEQFF.

The V call is TRBV11-2, the J call TRBJ2-1; 8 bases match TRBD2. With 5 bases clipped from V and 3 bases from J, the junction kept 6 bases outside the gene matches. The CDR3 spans 15 residues. Germline assignment: CDR1 SGHAT and CDR2 FQNNGV. The CDR3 reads CASSQLAGNYNEQFF. In nucleotides, the CDR3 is TGTGCCAGCAGCCAGCTAGCGGGTAACTACAATGAGCAGTTCTTC.

The V and J genes are TRBV27 and TRBJ2-1, with 7 bases identical to TRBD2. V gave up 5 bases and J gave up 8 bases; unmatched junction bases: 18. The CDR3 is 17 amino acids. CDR1 is MNHEY and CDR2 is SMNVEV in the germline V gene (reference sequence). The CDR3 region has the DNA TGTGCCAGCAGTCCGACCCCGACTAGCCGGATCAAGTATGAGCAGTTCTTC. Protein product: CASSPTPTSRIKYEQFF.

The rearrangement joins TRBV5-5 to TRBJ1-3; unclear D gene. The V end was cut by 2 bases, the J end by 0 bases, with 3 bases between. CDR3 size: 13 residues. Germline assignment: CDR1 SGHKS and CDR2 YYEKEE (reference sequence). CDR3 protein: CASSFVSGNTIYF. The CDR3 DNA reads TGTGCCAGCAGCTTTGTCTCTGGAAACACCATATATTTT.

The J gene is TRBJ2-3, the V gene TRBV10-1; D not resolved. V was cut by 5 bases and J by 2 bases, with 5 bases left in between. From germline, CDR1 is WNHNN and CDR2 SYGVQD (reference sequence). The CDR3 covers 12 residues. The CDR3 DNA reads TGCGCCAGCAGTCCGGACACAGATACGCAGTATTTT. Its protein is CASSPDTDTQYF.

The chain links TRBV2 to TRBJ2-5; 14 bases are shared with TRBD2. Germline V lookup: CDR1 SNHLY, CDR2 FYNNEI. Trimming removed 6 bases from V and 2 bases from J; junction bases left unmatched: 2. The CDR3 is 15 residues long. CDR3 nucleotide sequence: TGTGCCAGCAGGGGACTAGCGGGAGTTCAAGAGACCCAGTACTTC. This sequence encodes CASRGLAGVQETQYF.

This clone was recorded only once. The J gene is TRBJ1-1, the V gene TRBV30, with D tentatively TRBD1 (5 bases). CDR3 size: 15 residues. The germline V and J ends were trimmed by 3 bases and 1 base, with 15 bases remaining between them. From germline, CDR1 is GTSNPN and CDR2 SVGIG (reference sequence). The CDR3 loop is CAWRAQDGTNTEAFF. The CDR3 DNA follows: TGTGCCTGGAGGGCCCAGGATGGGACGAACACTGAAGCTTTCTTT.

This clone was seen a few times. The chain joins TRBV5-4 to TRBJ2-2; D call uncertain. This CDR3 region has 16 residues. The V and J ends lost 2 bases and 1 base respectively, with 12 bases between them. Germline loops: CDR1 SGHNT, CDR2 YYREEE (reference sequence). CDR3 DNA sequence: TGTGCCAGCAGCTTACGGTCGGGCGGGAACACCGGGGAGCTGTTTTTT. Translation: CASSLRSGGNTGELFF.